This T cell receptor beta chain was sequenced during a study of CD8 T cells in Susac syndrome. With random hexamers, roughly 0.45 to 1 ug RNA was reverse transcribed. The amplification used immunoSEQ multiplex PCR on TCR beta CDR3; it spanned 54 Vbeta and 13 Jbeta. TCRdb re-derived calls from the immunoSEQ multiplex PCR reads in MiXCR, one entry per CDR3 protein. The sample lists over 95,000 distinct CDR3 sequences; 92% were seen once. To note about this clonotype: Its specificity is not known.

Points from the study as a whole: In its TCR sequencing and HLA analysis, the study acknowledged that the number of individuals was relatively small.

The CDR3 totals 16 residues. Per the germline V gene, CDR1 is SEHNR and CDR2 is FQNEAQ (reference sequence). V lost 5 bases and J lost 2; bases outside the gene matches: 7. The genes are TRBV7-9 and TRBJ2-1; TRBD2 aligns across 9 bases. Specimen: CD8+ T cells from PBMCs. The sequence was obtained from a human donor in good health. The CDR3 coding sequence is TGTGCCAGCAGCAACCGCCTAGCGGGGCCCTACAATGAGCAGTTCTTC. This translates into CASSNRLAGPYNEQFF.